This T cell receptor (beta chain) was identified in a study of regulatory T cells in long-lasting Graves disease. Study-level points and caveats: Persistent disease favored TRBV28, TRBJ1-2 and TRBJ2-5.

To note about this clonotype: Its antigen remains unidentified. A much larger clone lies one base from this, so it may be a read error.

In germline, CDR1 is SGHRS, CDR2 YFSETQ. The CDR3 has 14 amino acids. V was shortened by 2 bases and J by 10 bases, with 13 bases between the two germline ends. According to the study, TCR beta libraries were built with iRepertoire HTBI primers and CDR3-region Arm-PCR. TCRdb itself ran the multiplex PCR reads through MiXCR, one entry per CDR3 protein. Here the sample spans hundreds of thousands of distinct CDR3 sequences, 15% to 20% being singletons. This sample's time point: newly diagnosed GD, antithyroid drugs for less than 3 months. Extracted PBMC RNA gave rise to the TCR library. This same sample was also taken into another study, of T cells in Graves' hyperthyroidism and ophthalmopathy. That source adds: HTBI primers were used for first-round RT-PCR of the TCR CDR3. Blood also contained most expanded thyroid clonotypes above 0.001. Ophthalmopathy was told apart from stable hyperthyroidism by a 13 V-J model.

This rearrangement joins TRBV5-1 to TRBJ1-6; D call uncertain. Here the sequenced sample was peripheral blood mononuclear cells (PBMCs), taken at new diagnosis, from a patient treated with antithyroid drugs. The TCR was taken from a man aged 18-30 years with Graves disease. CDR3 amino acids: CASSFKGEWSPLHF. The CDR3 region has the DNA TGCGCCAGCAGCTTTAAGGGTGAATGGTCACCCCTCCACTTT.